Listed here are 24 T cell receptor beta chains from one sample, sequenced in a study of control samples from healthy donors and cancer patients. Assay: immunoSEQ multiplex PCR; the TCRdb copy retains only in-frame clones and omits some. The data show thousands of clones, more than 85% seen once. Material: PBMCs. The source of these receptors is a man in his 60s with colorectal cancer.

The CDR3 sequence: CASSQTALNTEAFF. The CDR3 DNA is TGTGCCAGCAGCCAAACAGCTCTGAACACTGAAGCTTTCTTT. The chain uses TRBV4-2 and TRBJ1-1, with D uncertain. The CDR3 covers 14 residues. Looked up from germline, CDR1 is LGHNA and CDR2 is YNFKEQ. Between the trimmed V and J ends, which lost 2 bases and 0 bases, there was a span of 7 bases.

This chain connects TRBV5-5 to TRBJ2-3; maybe TRBD2 (6 bases). V lost 4 bases, J lost 8 bases, and 17 bases lay in between. Germline-derived CDR1 and CDR2 are SGHKS and YYEKEE (reference sequence). The CDR3 spans 14 residues. This CDR3 is CASSREVAPGTQYF. The DNA of the CDR3 is TGTGCCAGCAGCAGGGAGGTAGCCCCCGGTACGCAGTATTTT. The complete variable domain, with remaining parts taken from reference TRBV5-5 and TRBJ2-3, reads DAGVTQSPTHLIKTRGQQVTLRCSPISGHKSVSWYQQVLGQGPQFIFQYYEKEERGRGNFPDRFSARQFPNYSSELNVNALLLGDSALYLCASSREVAPGTQYFGPGTRLTVL.

The chain links TRBV14 to TRBJ2-1, with 8 bases lining up with TRBD1. The V gene's germline CDR1 is SGHDN and CDR2 FVKESK. V lost 4 bases to trimming and J lost 4 bases; unmatched junction nucleotides: 15. This CDR3 has 18 residues. DNA of the CDR3: TGTGCCAGCAGCCTCACTTGGGGGACAGGCTCCAGGTACAATGAGCAGTTCTTC. It is translated as CASSLTWGTGSRYNEQFF.

The V and J genes are TRBV5-3 and TRBJ1-1, with 7 bases identical to TRBD1. TRBV5-3 is an open reading frame, and its role is uncertain. This CDR3 is 18 amino acids long. V lost 6 bases, J lost 1 base, and 18 bases stayed unmatched. Here the CDR3 reads CARNLSTQGLYSNTEAFF. The CDR3 DNA is TGTGCCAGAAACCTTTCCACACAGGGGTTGTATTCGAACACTGAAGCTTTCTTT.

The chain joins TRBV30 to TRBJ1-4; D possibly corresponds to TRBD1 (6 bases). Germline V gene lookup returns CDR1 GTSNPN and CDR2 SVGIG (reference sequence). V gave up 5 bases and J gave up 2 bases, with 6 bases separating them. There are 12 residues in the CDR3. For the CDR3, the DNA is TGTGCCTGGGGACAGACTAATGAAAAACTGTTTTTT. This sequence encodes CAWGQTNEKLFF.

The V and J genes are TRBV6-2 or TRBV6-3 and TRBJ1-6, with D perhaps TRBD1 (6 bases). CDR1 is MNHEY, CDR2 SVGEGT, per germline. Between the trimmed V and J ends, which lost 2 bases and 5 bases, there was a span of 19 bases. The CDR3 contains 18 residues. CDR3 residues: CASSYPLRRGRNNSPLHF. CDR3 sequence (DNA): TGTGCCAGCAGTTACCCCCTTAGGAGGGGGAGGAATAATTCACCCCTCCACTTT.

The J gene is TRBJ1-1, the V gene TRBV5-5; D is ambiguous. This CDR3 has 14 residues. Germline assignment: CDR1 SGHKS and CDR2 YYEKEE (reference sequence). V gave up 4 bases and J gave up 1 base, with 11 bases separating them. The CDR3 protein is CASSARVPNTEAFF. In nucleotides, the CDR3 is TGTGCCAGCAGCGCCAGAGTTCCGAACACTGAAGCTTTCTTT.

The chain combines TRBV7-3 with TRBJ1-1; D uncertain. CDR1 SGHTA and CDR2 FQGTGA come from the germline V gene. The CDR3 length is 13 residues. Trimming shortened V by 5 bases and J by 1 base, and 8 bases separated the two germline ends. As DNA, the CDR3 is TGTGCCAGCAGCACATCAAAGAACACTGAAGCTTTCTTT. Amino acid sequence: CASSTSKNTEAFF.

V gene TRBV28 combines with J gene TRBJ1-5; perhaps TRBD1 as D (6 bases). Germline CDR1 MDHEN, CDR2 SYDVKM. The CDR3 is 15 amino acids. Trimming removed 6 bases at V and 2 bases at J, with 14 bases between. The chain's CDR3 is CASRSLRGGNQPQHF. The DNA of the CDR3 is TGTGCCAGCAGATCCCTAAGGGGGGGCAATCAGCCCCAGCATTTT.

The V call is TRBV23-1, the J call TRBJ1-2; D is uncertain. TRBV23-1 is recorded as an ORF, its role being uncertain. Deletions cut 4 bases from V and 8 bases from J, with 20 bases between. This CDR3 region has 15 residues. The chain's CDR3 is CASSLCLAYLRGYTF. In DNA, the CDR3 is TGCGCCAGCAGTCTTTGCCTCGCCTACTTAAGAGGCTACACCTTC.

V usage is TRBV5-1 and J usage is TRBJ1-1; D is possibly TRBD1 (5 bases). The germline gives CDR1 SGHRS, CDR2 YFSETQ. CDR3 length equals 13 residues. V gave up 5 bases and J gave up 2 bases, with 10 bases separating them. The CDR3 loop is CASSWTRNTEAFF. For the CDR3, the DNA is TGCGCCAGCAGTTGGACACGAAACACTGAAGCTTTCTTT.

The genes are TRBV7-2 and TRBJ1-3; D gene uncertain. The CDR3 totals 11 residues. Germline lookup yields CDR1 SGHTA and CDR2 FQGNSA. Trimming pared 4 bases from V and 7 bases from J, leaving 5 bases between. The CDR3 region is CASSSFNTIYF. CDR3 nucleotide sequence: TGTGCCAGCAGCTCTTTCAACACCATATATTTT.

This chain uses TRBV7-2 with TRBJ2-2, with D possibly TRBD2 on 5 matching bases. This CDR3 region has 14 residues. V gave up 5 bases and J gave up 3 bases, with 10 bases separating them. The germline V gene has CDR1 SGHTA and CDR2 FQGNSA. The CDR3 here is CASSADYHTGELFF. As DNA, the CDR3 is TGTGCCAGCAGCGCCGACTACCACACCGGGGAGCTGTTTTTT.

The chain uses TRBV5-1 and TRBJ1-2; D not resolved. The CDR3 loop spans 14 amino acids. In germline, CDR1 is SGHRS, CDR2 YFSETQ. V shed 0 bases and J shed 7 bases, with 13 bases lying between them. The CDR3 nucleotides are TGCGCCAGCAGCTTGGAAACGGGAGTCTTTGGCTACACCTTC. Amino acid sequence: CASSLETGVFGYTF.

This sequence joins TRBV5-1 and TRBJ2-5, with 7 bases fitting TRBD2. Trimming at V came to 0 bases and at J to 0 bases, leaving 2 bases not matched to a gene. The germline gives CDR1 SGHRS, CDR2 YFSETQ. The CDR3 contains 15 residues. The CDR3 region has the DNA TGCGCCAGCAGCTTGGGCGGGACTAACCAAGAGACCCAGTACTTC. Translated: CASSLGGTNQETQYF.

This chain links TRBV29-1 with TRBJ1-2; weak D call: TRBD1 (6 bases). Germline assignment: CDR1 SQVTM and CDR2 ANQGSEA. V was pared by 4 bases and J by 2 bases, with 11 bases between. The CDR3 covers 13 residues. This CDR3 reads CSVAGQLNYGYTF. The CDR3 nucleotides read TGCAGCGTTGCGGGACAACTAAACTATGGCTACACCTTC. Together with reference TRBV29-1 and TRBJ1-2, the CDR3 gives the full variable domain: SAVISQKPSRDICQRGTSLTIQCQVDSQVTMMFWYRQQPGQSLTLIATANQGSEATYESGFVIDKFPISRPNLTFSTLTVSNMSPEDSSIYLCSVAGQLNYGYTFGSGTRLTVV.

The chain couples TRBV19 to TRBJ2-3, with 7 nucleotides matching TRBD1. Per the germline V gene, CDR1 is LNHDA and CDR2 is SQIVND (reference sequence). The CDR3 is made up of 13 amino acids. V dropped 7 bases and J dropped 3; count of bases not matched to a gene: 4. In DNA form, the CDR3 reads TGTGCCAGTACCTTGGACAGGACAGATACGCAGTATTTT. Protein: CASTLDRTDTQYF.

This clone is judged large. The gene calls are TRBV27 and TRBJ2-7; 12 bases match TRBD2. This CDR3 contains 13 residues. Per the germline V gene, CDR1 is MNHEY and CDR2 is SMNVEV (reference sequence). The junction had 4 bases not matched to a gene; V was cut back by 4 bases and J by 9 bases. The DNA for the CDR3 is TGTGCCAGCAGTTCGACTAGCGGGGGAGGGCAGTACTTC. Protein product: CASSSTSGGGQYF.

This sequence joins TRBV5-6 and TRBJ1-2; D remains unclear. CDR1 is SGHDT, CDR2 YYEEEE, per germline. The V end was cut by 0 bases, the J end by 4 bases, with 7 bases between. The length of the CDR3 is 13 residues. The CDR3 loop is CASSLGLSYGYTF. The CDR3, as DNA: TGTGCCAGCAGCTTGGGACTCTCCTATGGCTACACCTTC.

The table lists this clone with a count of one. The rearrangement links TRBV7-2 to TRBJ1-1; no reliable D call. Germline V lookup: CDR1 SGHTA, CDR2 FQGNSA. Trimming left V 4 bases short and J 1 base short, with 13 bases between. CDR3 length equals 15 residues. CDR3 DNA sequence: TGTGCCAGCAGCTCCCAAGTCGGAAGGAACACTGAAGCTTTCTTT. It yields the protein CASSSQVGRNTEAFF.

The chain is built from TRBV19 and TRBJ1-2; possible D gene TRBD1, 5 bases. Germline V gene sequence: CDR1 LNHDA, CDR2 SQIVND (reference sequence). The V end was cut by 1 base, the J end by 3 bases, with 15 bases between. The CDR3 sequence is 16 residues long. Here the CDR3 DNA reads TGTGCCAGTAGTATAGCTGGGGCAGGGCGGCACTATGGCTACACCTTC. Translation gives CASSIAGAGRHYGYTF.

This sequence joins TRBV28 and TRBJ2-7; TRBD1 might be the D (6 bases). Looked up from germline, CDR1 is MDHEN and CDR2 is SYDVKM. The CDR3 spans 13 residues. Deletions cut 6 bases from V and 3 bases from J, with 12 bases between. CDR3 sequence (DNA): TGTGCCAGCAGCCGCGGACAGATCTACGAGCAGTACTTC. The encoded protein is CASSRGQIYEQYF.

The rearrangement joins TRBV9 to TRBJ1-4, with D possibly TRBD1 on 5 matching bases. CDR3 length: 17 residues. Trimming removed 0 bases from V and 0 bases from J, with 12 bases in between. CDR1 is SGDLS, CDR2 YYNGEE, per germline. In DNA form, the CDR3 reads TGTGCCAGCAGCGTAGCTGCAGGGTCGGCAACTAATGAAAAACTGTTTTTT. This translates into CASSVAAGSATNEKLFF.

V is TRBV29-1 and J is TRBJ2-7, with D perhaps given as TRBD1 or TRBD2 (5 bases each). CDR3 size: 13 residues. Germline V gene lookup returns CDR1 SQVTM and CDR2 ANQGSEA. V was cut by 7 bases and J by 2 bases, with 15 bases left in between. The CDR3 is CSAGWGKAYEQYF. Here the CDR3 DNA reads TGCAGCGCCGGATGGGGGAAGGCCTACGAGCAGTACTTC.